This T cell receptor beta chain was profiled in a study of shared clonotypes between healthy human individuals. Generated by immunoSEQ multiplex PCR, the TCRdb table keeps only in-frame clones and is missing some. Among about 1,800,000 clones listed, about 95% were seen once. The CDR3 is 15 residues long. The V end was cut by 6 bases, the J end by 3 bases, with 18 bases between. Germline CDR1 and CDR2: MNHNY and SVGAGI (reference sequence). Naive CD8 cells lacked CD45RO and underwent positive selection for CCR7, leaving out terminally differentiated effector memory CD45RA+ cells. The sequence came from a young man in good health. The sequencing sample was made of naive CD8+ T cells sorted from blood. The V and J genes are TRBV6-6 and TRBJ2-7, with D unresolved. CDR3 in amino acids: CASSYMTTAVYEQYF. DNA of the CDR3: TGTGCCAGCAGCTACATGACCACCGCTGTCTACGAGCAGTACTTC.